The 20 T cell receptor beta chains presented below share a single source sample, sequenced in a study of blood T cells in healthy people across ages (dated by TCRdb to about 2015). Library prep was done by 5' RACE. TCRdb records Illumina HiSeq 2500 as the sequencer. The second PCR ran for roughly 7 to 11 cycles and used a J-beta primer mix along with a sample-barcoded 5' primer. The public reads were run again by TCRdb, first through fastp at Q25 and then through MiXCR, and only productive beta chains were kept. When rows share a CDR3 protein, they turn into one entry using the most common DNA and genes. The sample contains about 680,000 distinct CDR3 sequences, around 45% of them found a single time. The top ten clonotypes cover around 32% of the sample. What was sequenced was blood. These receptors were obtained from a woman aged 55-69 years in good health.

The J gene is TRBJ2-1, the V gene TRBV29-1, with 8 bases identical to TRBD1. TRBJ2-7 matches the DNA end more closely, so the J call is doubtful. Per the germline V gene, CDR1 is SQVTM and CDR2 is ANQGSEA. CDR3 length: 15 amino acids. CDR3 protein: CSPKGGQEQYNEQYF. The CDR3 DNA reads TGCAGCCCAAAAGGGGGACAGGAGCAGTACAATGAGCAGTACTTC.

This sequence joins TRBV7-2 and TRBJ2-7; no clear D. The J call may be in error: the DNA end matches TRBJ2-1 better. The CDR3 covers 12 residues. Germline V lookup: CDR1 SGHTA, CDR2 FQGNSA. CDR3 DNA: TGTGCCAGCAGCTTAACCGCCTTGGAGCAGTTCTTC. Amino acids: CASSLTALEQFF.

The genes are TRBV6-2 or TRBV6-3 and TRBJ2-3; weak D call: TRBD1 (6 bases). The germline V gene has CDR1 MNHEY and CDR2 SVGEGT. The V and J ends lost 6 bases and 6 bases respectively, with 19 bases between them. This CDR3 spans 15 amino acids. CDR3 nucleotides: TGTGCCAGCAGCCGACAGGTACTTCGAGCGGATACGCAGTATTTT. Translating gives CASSRQVLRADTQYF.

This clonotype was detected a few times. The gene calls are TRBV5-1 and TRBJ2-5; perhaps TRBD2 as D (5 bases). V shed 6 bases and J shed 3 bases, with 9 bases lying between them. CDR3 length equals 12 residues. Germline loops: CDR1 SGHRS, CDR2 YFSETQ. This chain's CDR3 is CASNKLEETQYF. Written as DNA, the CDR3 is TGCGCCAGCAACAAACTAGAAGAGACCCAGTACTTC.

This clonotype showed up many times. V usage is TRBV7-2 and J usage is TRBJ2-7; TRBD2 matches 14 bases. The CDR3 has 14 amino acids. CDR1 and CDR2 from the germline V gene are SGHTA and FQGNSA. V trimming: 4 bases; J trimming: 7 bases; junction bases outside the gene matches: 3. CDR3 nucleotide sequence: TGTGCCAGCAGCTCTGGACTAGCGGGGGGAGAGCAGTACTTC. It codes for CASSSGLAGGEQYF.

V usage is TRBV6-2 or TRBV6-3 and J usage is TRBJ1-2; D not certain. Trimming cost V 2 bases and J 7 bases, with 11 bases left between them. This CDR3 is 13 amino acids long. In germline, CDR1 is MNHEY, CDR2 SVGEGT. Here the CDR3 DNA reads TGTGCCAGCAGTTACCGCCAGAATGGTGGCTACACCTTC. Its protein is CASSYRQNGGYTF.

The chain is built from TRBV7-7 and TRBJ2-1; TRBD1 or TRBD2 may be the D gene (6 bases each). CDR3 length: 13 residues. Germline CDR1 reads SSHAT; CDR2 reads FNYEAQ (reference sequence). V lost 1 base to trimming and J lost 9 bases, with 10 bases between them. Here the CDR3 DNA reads TGTGCCAGCAGCTTAGATTCGGGGGCTGAGCAGTTCTTC. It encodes CASSLDSGAEQFF.

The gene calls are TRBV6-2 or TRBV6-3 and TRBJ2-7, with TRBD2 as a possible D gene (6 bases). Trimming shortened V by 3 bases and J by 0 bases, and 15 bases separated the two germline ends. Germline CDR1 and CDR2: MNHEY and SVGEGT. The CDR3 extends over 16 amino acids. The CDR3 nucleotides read TGTGCCAGCAGTTATCGGGACTTGATAAGCTCCTACGAGCAGTACTTC. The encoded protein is CASSYRDLISSYEQYF.

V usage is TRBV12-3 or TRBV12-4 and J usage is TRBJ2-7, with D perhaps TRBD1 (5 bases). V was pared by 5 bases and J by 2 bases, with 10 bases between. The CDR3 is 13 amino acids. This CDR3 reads CASSKDSTYEQYF. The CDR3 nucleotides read TGTGCCAGCAGTAAAGACAGTACCTACGAGCAGTACTTC.

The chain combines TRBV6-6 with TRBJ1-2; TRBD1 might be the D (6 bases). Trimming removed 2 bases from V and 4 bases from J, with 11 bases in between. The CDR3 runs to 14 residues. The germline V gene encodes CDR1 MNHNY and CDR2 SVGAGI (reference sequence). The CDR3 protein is CASSYTGASYGYTF. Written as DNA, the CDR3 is TGTGCCAGCAGTTACACGGGGGCGAGCTATGGCTACACCTTC.

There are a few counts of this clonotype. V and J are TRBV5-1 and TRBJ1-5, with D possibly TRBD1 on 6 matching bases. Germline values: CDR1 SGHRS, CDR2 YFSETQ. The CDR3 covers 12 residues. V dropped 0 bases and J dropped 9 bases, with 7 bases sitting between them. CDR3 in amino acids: CASSLEGGPQHF. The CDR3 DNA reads TGCGCCAGCAGCTTGGAGGGGGGGCCCCAGCATTTT.

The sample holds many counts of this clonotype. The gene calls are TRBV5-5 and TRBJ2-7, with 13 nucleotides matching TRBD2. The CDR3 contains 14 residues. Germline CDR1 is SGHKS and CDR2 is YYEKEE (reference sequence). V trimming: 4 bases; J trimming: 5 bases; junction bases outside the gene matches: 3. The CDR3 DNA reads TGTGCCAGCAGCCACGGACTAGCGGGAGACGAGCAGTACTTC. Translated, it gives CASSHGLAGDEQYF.

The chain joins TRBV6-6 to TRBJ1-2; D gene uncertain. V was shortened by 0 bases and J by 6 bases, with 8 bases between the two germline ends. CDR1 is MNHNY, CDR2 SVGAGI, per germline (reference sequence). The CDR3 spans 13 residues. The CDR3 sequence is CASSYSQTNGYTF. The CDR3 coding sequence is TGTGCCAGCAGTTACTCTCAGACGAATGGCTACACCTTC.

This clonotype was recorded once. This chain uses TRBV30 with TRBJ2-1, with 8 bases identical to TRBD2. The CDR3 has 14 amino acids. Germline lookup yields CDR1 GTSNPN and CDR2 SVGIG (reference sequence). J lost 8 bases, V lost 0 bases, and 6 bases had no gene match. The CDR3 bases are TGTGCCTGGAGTGTAAGCGGGGGAGGCCATGAGCAGTTCTTC. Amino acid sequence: CAWSVSGGGHEQFF.

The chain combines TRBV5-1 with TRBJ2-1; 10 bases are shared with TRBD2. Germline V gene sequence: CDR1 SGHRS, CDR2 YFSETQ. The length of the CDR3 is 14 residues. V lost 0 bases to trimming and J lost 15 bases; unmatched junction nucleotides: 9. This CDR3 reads CASSLAPSGRGWFF. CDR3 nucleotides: TGCGCCAGCAGCTTGGCGCCTAGCGGGAGAGGTTGGTTCTTC.

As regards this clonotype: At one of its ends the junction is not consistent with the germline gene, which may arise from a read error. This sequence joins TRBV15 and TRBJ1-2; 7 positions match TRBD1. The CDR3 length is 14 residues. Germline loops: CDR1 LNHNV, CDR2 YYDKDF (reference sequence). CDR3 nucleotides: TGTGCCACCAGCCTAAACCGGGACAGAGATGGCTGCACCTTC. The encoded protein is CATSLNRDRDGCTF.

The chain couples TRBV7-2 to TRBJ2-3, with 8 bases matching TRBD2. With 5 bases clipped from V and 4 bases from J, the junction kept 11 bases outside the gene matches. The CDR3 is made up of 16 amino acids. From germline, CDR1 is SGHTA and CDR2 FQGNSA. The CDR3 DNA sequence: TGTGCCAGCAGCCTTCATAGCGGGGAGCGGGCAGATACGCAGTATTTT. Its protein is CASSLHSGERADTQYF.

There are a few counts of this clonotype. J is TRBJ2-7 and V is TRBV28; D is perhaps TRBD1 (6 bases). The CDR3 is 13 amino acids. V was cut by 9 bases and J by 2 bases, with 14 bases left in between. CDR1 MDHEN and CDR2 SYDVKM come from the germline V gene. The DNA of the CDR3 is TGTGCCAGTGATACAGGGCCAACCTACGAGCAGTACTTC. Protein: CASDTGPTYEQYF.

The CDR3 protein is CASSPSGSGANVLTF. The CDR3 nucleotides read TGTGCCAGCTCACCGTCGGGCTCTGGGGCCAACGTCCTGACTTTC. The V gene is TRBV18, the J gene TRBJ2-6, with D unclear. Germline-derived CDR1 and CDR2 are KGHSH and LQKENI. V gave up 3 bases and J gave up 0 bases, with 6 bases separating them. This CDR3 contains 15 residues.

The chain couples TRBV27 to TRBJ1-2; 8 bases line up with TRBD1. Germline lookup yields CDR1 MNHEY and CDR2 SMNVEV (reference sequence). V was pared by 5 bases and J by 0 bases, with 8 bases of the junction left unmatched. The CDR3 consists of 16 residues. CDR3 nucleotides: TGTGCCAGCAGTCCGCTAGGACAGGGAACTAACTATGGCTACACCTTC. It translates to CASSPLGQGTNYGYTF.